The clone carrying this T cell receptor (beta chain) was detected only a few times. The antigen is undetermined. J was trimmed by 4 bases and V by 5 bases; bases with no gene match: 1. This CDR3 region has 12 residues. In germline, CDR1 is MGHDK, CDR2 SYGVNS. The Oncomine TCR Beta short-read assay sequenced DNA from cultured CD4+ T cells. Cultured CD4+ T cells yielded the extracted genomic DNA. TCRdb re-called the PCR reads through MiXCR, storing one row per CDR3 protein. The table lists 20,000 or so distinct CDR3 sequences, roughly two fifths of them singletons. The treatment is: roughly 11-day PBMC culture with coronavirus spike peptide pools or control peptides (ViraFEST assay). The ViraFEST method relied on peptide pools to expand antigen-specific T cells, followed by TCR sequencing. The sample comes from a study of vaccination and CD4 T cells after COVID-19. About the study: Six males and four females, two Hispanic, made up the convalescents. Researchers treated control cultures with a CEFX pool, an HIV-1 Nef pool, or no peptide.

The V and J genes are TRBV25-1 and TRBJ1-2; 7 positions agree with TRBD1. This clonotype was sampled from a human donor who had recovered from COVID-19. The sequenced sample was CD4+ T cells from blood, cultured in vitro, obtained before SARS-CoV-2 vaccination. CDR3 residues: CASSRDSYGYTF. The DNA for the CDR3 is TGTGCCAGCAGTAGGGACAGCTATGGCTACACCTTC.